A single TCR beta chain is shown here with its context. This clone was found once. Its specific antigen is unknown. No much larger clonotype is one base removed from it; base qualities were not supplied. The data were obtained in a study of blood T cell repertoires in COVID-19 (dated by TCRdb to the early 2020s). Some background on the complete study: Samples from collaborators originated in the United States, Italy and Spain and spanned both the acute and convalescent phases of COVID-19. The dataset comprised deeply sampled blood TCRbeta repertoires from subjects exposed to, actively infected with, or recovered from COVID-19. The prospective study material was composed of cDNA or gDNA derived from T cells, B-cell-depleted T cells, or PBMCs. The samples were drawn from two sources: the first 160 participants of the ongoing ImmuneRACE study, and 1,000 to 1,500 subjects contributed by 6 global collaborators. A freely available public database, intended as a resource for researchers studying the immune response to SARS-CoV-2, is where the repertoires were released. Where available, HLA class I and class II types were obtained from metadata supplied by the sample provider rather than from assay-based typing. The sample metadata nearly always contained a de-identified subject ID, COVID-19 status, age in years and sex.

Findings and caveats that apply to the study as a whole: The amount of clinical and demographic metadata varied by source and participant and was provided uncurated.

TCRbeta CDR3 regions were amplified from genomic DNA by means of the immunoSEQ Assay, a bias-controlled multiplex PCR. On the study's bioinformatics: The number of nucleated cells in each sample was estimated from the amplification of reference gene primers within the assay. Sequence reads were collapsed and filtered to measure the absolute abundance of every unique TCRbeta CDR3 rearrangement. For each sample, productive Simpson clonality was calculated as the square root of Simpson's diversity index over productive rearrangements. TCRdb retrieved this table from immuneACCESS and kept in-frame rearrangements only. Not all clones are present; in checked studies, unresolved V genes account for under half, and no reason is known for the remainder. D and trimming come from the DNA, and the V and J calls and clone size come from that table. A total of 140,000 to 150,000 clones appear in this sample, around 80% of them only once. In total, the top ten clones hold nearly 15% of the sample.

The collaborating institutions used their own protocols to collect whole blood in K2EDTA tubes. Collaborator samples were shipped for TCRbeta analysis as frozen whole blood, isolated PBMCs, or DNA extracted from either sample type. V is cut by 3 bases and J by 4 bases, and the space between the germline ends is 6 bases. Looking up the germline V gene yields CDR1 SGHTA and CDR2 FQGNSA. The CDR3 holds 13 amino acids from the cysteine to the phenylalanine. Only the CDR3 region is kept as DNA, spanning 39 bases read in frame from base 1. The chain was built from TRBV7-2 and TRBJ2-2; the D gene cannot be named for sure. The TCR was taken from a human donor with acute or convalescent COVID-19. The donor label of this sample is uncertain. Sample: peripheral blood. The DNA sequence is given as TGTGCCAGCAGCTTTCAGGTCACCGGGGAGCTGTTTTTT. Its coded protein is CASSFQVTGELFF.